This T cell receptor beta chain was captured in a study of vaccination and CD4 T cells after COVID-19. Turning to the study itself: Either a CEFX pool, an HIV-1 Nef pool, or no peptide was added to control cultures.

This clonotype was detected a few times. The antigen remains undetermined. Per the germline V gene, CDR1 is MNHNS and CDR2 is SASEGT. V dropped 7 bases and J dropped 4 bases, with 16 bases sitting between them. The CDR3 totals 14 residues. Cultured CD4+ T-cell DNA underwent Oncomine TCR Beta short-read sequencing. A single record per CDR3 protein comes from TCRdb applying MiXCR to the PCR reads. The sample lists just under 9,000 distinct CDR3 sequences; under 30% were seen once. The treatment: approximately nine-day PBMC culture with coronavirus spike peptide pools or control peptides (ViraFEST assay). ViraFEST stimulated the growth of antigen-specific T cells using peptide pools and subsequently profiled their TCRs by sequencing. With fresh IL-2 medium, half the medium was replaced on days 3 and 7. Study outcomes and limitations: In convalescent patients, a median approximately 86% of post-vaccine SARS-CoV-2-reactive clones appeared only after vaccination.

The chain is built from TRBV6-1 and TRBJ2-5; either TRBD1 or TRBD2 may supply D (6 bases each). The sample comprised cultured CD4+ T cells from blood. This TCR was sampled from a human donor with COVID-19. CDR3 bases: TGTGCCAGCAAGCTTACGGGGGCTGGAGAGACCCAGTACTTC. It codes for CASKLTGAGETQYF.